This is a list of T cell receptor beta chains from one sample in a study of blood T cell repertoires in COVID-19. Some clones are missing from TCRdb's copy, which holds only in-frame ones; the method was immunoSEQ multiplex PCR. The sample lists 290,000 or so clones; 65% to 90% were seen once. Sequencing used peripheral blood. These receptors were obtained from a man in his fifties with active or convalescent COVID-19. CDR3s include the opening cysteine and the closing phenylalanine or tryptophan. The D gene is left open where the match is weak. The size entry is marked missing in some rows and otherwise reads once, few, many or a size class.

d_gene	j_gene	abundance	v_gene	CDR3aa	CDR3nt
TRBD1	TRBJ2-7	.	TRBV10-3	CAISDGQGPYEQYF	TGTGCCATCAGTGACGGACAGGGACCCTACGAGCAGTACTTC
TRBD1	TRBJ1-1	.	TRBV29-1	CSVEDTGGGHTEAFF	TGCAGCGTTGAAGATACAGGGGGCGGACACACTGAAGCTTTCTTT
.	TRBJ2-7	.	TRBV6-5	CASKRATTYEQYF	TGTGCCAGCAAGAGGGCCACAACCTACGAGCAGTACTTC
.	TRBJ2-1	.	TRBV25-1	CASSEYSPSSYNEQFF	TGTGCCAGCAGTGAATACTCCCCCAGCTCCTACAATGAGCAGTTCTTC
TRBD2	TRBJ2-3	.	TRBV4-1	CASSRVITGTSGLTDTQYF	TGCGCCAGCAGCCGGGTGATTACCGGGACTAGCGGACTCACAGATACGCAGTATTTT
TRBD1	TRBJ1-1	.	TRBV19	CASRNGQGMNTEAFF	TGTGCCAGTAGGAACGGACAGGGGATGAACACTGAAGCTTTCTTT
.	TRBJ2-2	many	TRBV2	CASSEAPRPGELFF	TGTGCCAGCAGTGAGGCCCCTCGTCCCGGGGAGCTGTTTTTT
.	TRBJ2-1	.	TRBV14	CASSQVRGDRGFYNEQFF	TGTGCCAGCAGCCAAGTCAGGGGCGATAGGGGGTTCTACAATGAGCAGTTCTTC
TRBD2	TRBJ2-1	once	TRBV4-2	CASSQEGTRNEQFF	TGTGCCAGCAGCCAAGAAGGGACTAGGAATGAGCAGTTCTTC
TRBD1	TRBJ1-5	.	TRBV5-6	CASSLRTGTKNQPQHF	TGTGCCAGCAGCCTGCGGACAGGGACTAAGAATCAGCCCCAGCATTTT
.	TRBJ1-4	.	TRBV18	CASSQGEKLFF	TGTGCCAGCTCACAGGGAGAGAAACTGTTTTTT
TRBD2	TRBJ2-1	.	TRBV4-2	CASSQVAGGSYNEQFF	TGTGCCAGCAGCCAAGTTGCGGGAGGCTCCTACAATGAGCAGTTCTTC
.	TRBJ1-6	.	TRBV18	CASSPGTTTSNSPLHF	TGTGCCAGCTCACCAGGGACAACTACTTCTAATTCACCCCTCCACTTT
.	TRBJ1-1	.	TRBV11-2	CASSLGGEVAEAFF	TGTGCCAGCAGCTTAGGGGGGGAAGTGGCTGAAGCTTTCTTT
.	TRBJ1-1	.	TRBV2	CASSAAGGGTEAFF	TGTGCCAGCAGTGCCGCAGGCGGGGGCACTGAAGCTTTCTTT
TRBD1	TRBJ2-1	.	TRBV27	CASSQLWTGNEVNNEQFF	TGTGCCAGCAGTCAACTATGGACAGGGAACGAGGTCAACAATGAGCAGTTCTTC
TRBD2	TRBJ2-7	.	TRBV15	CATQVASGNYEQYF	TGTGCCACGCAGGTGGCTAGCGGGAACTACGAGCAGTACTTC
TRBD1	TRBJ2-7	.	TRBV12-3/TRBV12-4	CASSPRDRGEQYF	TGTGCCAGCAGTCCCCGGGACAGAGGCGAGCAGTACTTC
TRBD1	TRBJ1-1	.	TRBV28	CASSSSYPTGLNTEAFF	TGTGCCAGCAGTTCATCATACCCGACAGGGTTGAACACTGAAGCTTTCTTT
.	TRBJ1-1	.	TRBV6-5	CASSYSGRENTEAFF	TGTGCCAGCAGTTACTCGGGGAGAGAGAACACTGAAGCTTTCTTT
.	TRBJ1-1	.	TRBV10-3	CAISGSTGTMNTEAFF	TGTGCCATCAGTGGGTCAACAGGGACCATGAACACTGAAGCTTTCTTT
TRBD2	TRBJ2-1	.	TRBV5-6	CASRYARGGTLGEQFF	TGTGCCAGCAGATACGCCCGGGGAGGGACCTTAGGTGAGCAGTTCTTC
.	TRBJ2-1	.	TRBV27	CASSPRLLSSYNEQFF	TGTGCCAGCAGTCCCCGACTGTTGAGCTCCTACAATGAGCAGTTCTTC
TRBD1	TRBJ2-2	.	TRBV28	CASRTGGVGTGELFF	TGTGCCAGCAGGACAGGGGGCGTAGGCACCGGGGAGCTGTTTTTT
.	TRBJ1-1	.	TRBV14	CASRGREDTEAFF	TGTGCCAGCAGGGGTCGGGAGGACACTGAAGCTTTCTTT
.	TRBJ2-1	many	TRBV5-1	CARRDWASYNEQFF	TGCGCGCGCCGGGACTGGGCCTCCTACAATGAGCAGTTCTTC
.	TRBJ2-6	.	TRBV6-1	CASSESWLGAYSGANVLTF	TGTGCCAGCAGTGAATCCTGGCTAGGGGCCTACTCTGGGGCCAACGTCCTGACTTTC
.	TRBJ1-1	.	TRBV30	CAWSTQANTEAFF	TGTGCCTGGAGTACTCAGGCGAACACTGAAGCTTTCTTT
.	TRBJ1-4	.	TRBV7-6	CASSLRGRGANEKLFF	TGTGCCAGCAGCTTACGGGGCAGGGGAGCTAATGAAAAACTGTTTTTT
.	TRBJ1-2	.	TRBV4-1	CASSQDKQSPLYGYTF	TGCGCCAGCAGCCAAGACAAACAGTCCCCCCTCTATGGCTACACCTTC
.	TRBJ1-5	.	TRBV28	CASQSLTGQDSNQPQHF	TGTGCCAGCCAATCCCTTACTGGGCAAGATAGCAATCAGCCCCAGCATTTT
TRBD2	TRBJ2-1	.	TRBV2	CASTTSGSHEQFF	TGTGCCAGTACGACTAGCGGGAGTCATGAGCAGTTCTTC
TRBD2	TRBJ2-3	.	TRBV5-4	CASSLGTSEADTQYF	TGTGCCAGCAGCTTGGGGACTAGCGAGGCAGATACGCAGTATTTT
.	TRBJ2-7	.	TRBV3-1/TRBV3-2	CASSQATIEQYF	TGTGCCAGCAGCCAAGCAACAATCGAGCAGTACTTC
.	TRBJ1-2	.	TRBV12-5	CASGSGPGGYTF	TGTGCTAGTGGTTCAGGGCCAGGAGGCTACACCTTC
.	TRBJ2-3	.	TRBV14	CASTKRGTDTQYF	TGTGCCAGCACCAAACGGGGAACAGATACGCAGTATTTT
TRBD1	TRBJ2-2	.	TRBV5-4	CASSPPGQGAGELFF	TGTGCCAGCAGTCCTCCGGGACAGGGGGCCGGGGAGCTGTTTTTT
.	TRBJ1-6	.	TRBV28	CASSSTGHNSPLHF	TGTGCCAGCAGTTCCACAGGCCATAATTCACCCCTCCACTTT